This passage covers 13 T cell receptor beta chains from one sample sequenced in a study of blood T cell repertoires in COVID-19. Measured with immunoSEQ multiplex PCR; TCRdb has only the in-frame clones, and not every one. The sample lists about 140,000 clones, about 79% occurring once. Sequencing used peripheral blood. The source is a man in his sixties with active or convalescent COVID-19.

The gene calls are TRBV6-4 and TRBJ1-6; D possibly corresponds to TRBD1 (5 bases). The length of the CDR3 is 17 residues. V was clipped by 7 bases and J by 5 bases, with 21 bases between them. Germline V CDR1 and CDR2: MRHNA, SNTAGT. CDR3 sequence (DNA): TGTGCCAGCACCTCCCGGGGGGGGGTTCGTCATAATTCACCCCTCCACTTT. Amino acids: CASTSRGGVRHNSPLHF.

V and J are TRBV10-1 and TRBJ1-2; 7 bases fit TRBD1. The germline CDR1 and CDR2 sequences are WNHNN and SYGVQD (reference sequence). This CDR3 region has 13 residues. After removal of 2 bases from V and 3 bases from J, the junction contained 0 bases not matched to a gene. CDR3 amino acids: CASSEQGDYGYTF. CDR3 bases: TGCGCCAGCAGTGAGCAGGGGGACTATGGCTACACCTTC.

The CDR3 DNA reads TGTGCCAGCAGTTACTCGAGGGGGACCACTGGGGCCAACGTCCTGACTTTC. This sequence encodes CASSYSRGTTGANVLTF. The chain uses TRBV6-2 or TRBV6-3 and TRBJ2-6; maybe TRBD1 (6 bases). The CDR3 length is 17 residues. The ends were cut back, 0 bases at V and 2 bases at J, with 11 bases in the middle. CDR1 is MNHEY, CDR2 SVGEGT, per germline.

The chain links TRBV6-6 to TRBJ2-3; D is unclear. Trimming took off 4 bases at V and 1 base at J, with 15 bases between the two ends. The length of the CDR3 is 16 residues. Per the germline V gene, CDR1 is MNHNY and CDR2 is SVGAGI (reference sequence). The CDR3 sequence is CASSSRRNPRTDTQYF. The CDR3 nucleotides are TGTGCCAGCAGTTCTCGGCGGAACCCCCGCACAGATACGCAGTATTTT.

This clone has more than one count but fewer than ten. V gene TRBV28 combines with J gene TRBJ1-1; 9 bases are shared with TRBD1. Germline V gene data show CDR1 as MDHEN and CDR2 as SYDVKM. The CDR3 is made up of 14 amino acids. After removal of 1 base from V and 6 bases from J, the junction contained 3 bases not matched to a gene. The CDR3 DNA is TGTGCCAGCAGTTTATTACAGGGGGCTTCTGAAGCTTTCTTT. Amino acids: CASSLLQGASEAFF.

The chain has TRBV7-2 and TRBJ1-1; the match to TRBD1 covers 9 bases. Trimming took 5 bases from V and 1 from J; bases not matched to a gene: 2. Germline CDR1 is SGHTA and CDR2 is FQGNSA. The CDR3 totals 14 residues. CDR3: CASSPGQGNTEAFF. Written as DNA, the CDR3 is TGTGCCAGCAGCCCGGGACAGGGGAACACTGAAGCTTTCTTT.

The chain recombines TRBV15 with TRBJ1-2, with D maybe TRBD1 (5 bases). V gave up 3 bases and J gave up 3 bases, with 11 bases separating them. Looked up from germline, CDR1 is LNHNV and CDR2 is YYDKDF (reference sequence). The CDR3 has 14 amino acids. The CDR3 protein is CATSSDRFYYGYTF. Here the CDR3 DNA reads TGTGCCACCAGCAGTGACAGATTTTACTATGGCTACACCTTC.

The V and J genes are TRBV28 and TRBJ2-3; 7 bases align to TRBD2. The ends lost 3 bases at V and 2 bases at J; junction bases unmatched: 11. CDR1 and CDR2 (germline): MDHEN, SYDVKM. The CDR3 spans 17 residues. CDR3 protein: CASSLWTLREATDTQYF. Here the CDR3 DNA reads TGTGCCAGCAGTTTGTGGACTTTACGGGAGGCCACAGATACGCAGTATTTT.

This sequence joins TRBV11-3 and TRBJ2-1; TRBD2 agrees at 7 bases. The V gene's germline CDR1 is SGHNT and CDR2 YENEEA. The CDR3 covers 13 residues. Trimming took 5 bases from V and 5 from J; bases not matched to a gene: 3. This CDR3 reads CASSPAGDNEQFF. The CDR3 nucleotides are TGTGCCAGCAGCCCGGCGGGAGACAATGAGCAGTTCTTC.

The chain recombines TRBV19 with TRBJ2-5; 10 nucleotides match TRBD1. Per the germline V gene, CDR1 is LNHDA and CDR2 is SQIVND (reference sequence). The CDR3 is 17 amino acids. V lost 1 base and J lost 4; bases outside the gene matches: 9. CDR3 DNA: TGTGCCAGTAGTATAGGCCGGGGGACAGGGGATAGAGAGACCCAGTACTTC. This gives the protein CASSIGRGTGDRETQYF.

The rearrangement joins TRBV7-2 to TRBJ2-1; the D gene is possibly TRBD2 (5 bases). The V and J ends lost 6 bases and 6 bases respectively, with 9 bases between them. The germline CDR1 and CDR2 sequences are SGHTA and FQGNSA. This CDR3 has 12 residues. CDR3 nucleotides: TGTGCCAGCAGGAATGCGGGCAATGAGCAGTTCTTC. Amino acids: CASRNAGNEQFF.

The chain carries TRBV5-6 and TRBJ1-5; D is possibly TRBD1 (6 bases). V was cut by 4 bases and J by 7 bases, with 15 bases left in between. CDR3 length: 14 amino acids. Germline V gives CDR1 SGHDT, CDR2 YYEEEE. The CDR3 here is CASSTLGAAQPQHF. For the CDR3, the DNA is TGTGCCAGCAGCACACTGGGGGCAGCCCAGCCCCAGCATTTT.

The rearrangement uses TRBV10-3 and TRBJ2-7; D remains ambiguous. This CDR3 comprises 11 residues. Germline V gives CDR1 ENHRY, CDR2 SYGVKD. Trimming pared 6 bases from V and 3 bases from J, leaving 6 bases between. CDR3 amino acids: CAISNSYEQYF. CDR3 DNA sequence: TGTGCCATCAGCAACAGCTACGAGCAGTACTTC.